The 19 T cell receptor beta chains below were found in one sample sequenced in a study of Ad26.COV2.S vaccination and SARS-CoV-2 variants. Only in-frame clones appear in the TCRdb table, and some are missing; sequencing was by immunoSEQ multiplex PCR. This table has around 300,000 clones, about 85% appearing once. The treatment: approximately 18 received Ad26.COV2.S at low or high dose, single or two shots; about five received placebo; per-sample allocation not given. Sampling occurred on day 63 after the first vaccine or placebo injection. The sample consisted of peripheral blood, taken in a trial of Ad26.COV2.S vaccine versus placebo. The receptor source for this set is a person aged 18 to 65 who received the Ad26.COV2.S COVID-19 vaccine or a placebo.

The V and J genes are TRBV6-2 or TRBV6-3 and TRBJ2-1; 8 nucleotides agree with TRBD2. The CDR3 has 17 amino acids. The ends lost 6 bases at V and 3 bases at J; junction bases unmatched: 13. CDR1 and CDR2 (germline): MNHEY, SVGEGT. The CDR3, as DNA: TGTGCCAGCAGCCCCGGGGCTAGCGGGCGGAGCTACAATGAGCAGTTCTTC. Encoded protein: CASSPGASGRSYNEQFF.

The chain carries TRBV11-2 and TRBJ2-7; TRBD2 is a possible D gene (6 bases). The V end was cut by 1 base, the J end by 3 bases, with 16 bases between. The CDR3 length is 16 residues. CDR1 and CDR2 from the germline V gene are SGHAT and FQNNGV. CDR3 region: CASSLVSAGRLYEQYF. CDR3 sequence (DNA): TGTGCCAGCAGCTTAGTATCGGCGGGGCGCCTCTACGAGCAGTACTTC.

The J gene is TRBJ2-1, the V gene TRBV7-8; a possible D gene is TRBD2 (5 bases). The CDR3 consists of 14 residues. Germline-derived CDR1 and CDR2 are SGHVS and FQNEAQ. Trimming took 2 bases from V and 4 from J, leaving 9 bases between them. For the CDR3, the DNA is TGTGCCAGCAGCTTAAGGACGGGATACAATGAGCAGTTCTTC. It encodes CASSLRTGYNEQFF. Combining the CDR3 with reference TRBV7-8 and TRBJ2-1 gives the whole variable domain GAGVSQSPRYKVAKRGQDVALRCDPISGHVSLFWYQQALGQGPEFLTYFQNEAQLDKSGLPSDRFFAERPEGSVSTLKIQRTQQEDSAVYLCASSLRTGYNEQFFGPGTRLTVL.

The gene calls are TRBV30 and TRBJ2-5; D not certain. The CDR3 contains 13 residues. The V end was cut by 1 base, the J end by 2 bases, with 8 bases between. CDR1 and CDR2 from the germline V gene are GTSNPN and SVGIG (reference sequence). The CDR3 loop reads CAWSDSRQETQYF. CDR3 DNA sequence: TGTGCCTGGAGTGACTCTCGGCAAGAGACCCAGTACTTC.

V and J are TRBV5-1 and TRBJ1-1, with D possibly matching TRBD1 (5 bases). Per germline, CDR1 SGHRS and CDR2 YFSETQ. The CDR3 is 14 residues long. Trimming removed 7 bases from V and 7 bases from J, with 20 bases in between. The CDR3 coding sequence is TGCGCCAGCTATCCGTCAGGGCCCGGTCTTGAAGCTTTCTTT. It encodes CASYPSGPGLEAFF.

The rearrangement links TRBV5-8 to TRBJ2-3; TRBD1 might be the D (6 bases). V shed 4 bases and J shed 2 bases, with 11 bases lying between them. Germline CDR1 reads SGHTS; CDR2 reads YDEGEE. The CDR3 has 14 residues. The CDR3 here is CASSHRVHTDTQYF. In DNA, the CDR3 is TGTGCCAGCAGCCACAGGGTCCACACAGATACGCAGTATTTT.

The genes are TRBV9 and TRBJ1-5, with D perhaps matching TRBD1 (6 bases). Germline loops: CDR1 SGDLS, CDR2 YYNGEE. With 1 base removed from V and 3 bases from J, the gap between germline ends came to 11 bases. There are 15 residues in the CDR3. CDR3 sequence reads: CASSVTGNINQPQHF. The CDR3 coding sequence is TGTGCCAGCAGCGTAACAGGGAATATCAATCAGCCCCAGCATTTT.

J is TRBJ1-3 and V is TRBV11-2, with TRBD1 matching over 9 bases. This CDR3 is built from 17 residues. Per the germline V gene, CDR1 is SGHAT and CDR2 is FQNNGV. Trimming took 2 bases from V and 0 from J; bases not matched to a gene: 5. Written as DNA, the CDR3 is TGTGCCAGCAGCTTAACGGGACAGGGAGTCTCTGGAAACACCATATATTTT. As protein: CASSLTGQGVSGNTIYF.

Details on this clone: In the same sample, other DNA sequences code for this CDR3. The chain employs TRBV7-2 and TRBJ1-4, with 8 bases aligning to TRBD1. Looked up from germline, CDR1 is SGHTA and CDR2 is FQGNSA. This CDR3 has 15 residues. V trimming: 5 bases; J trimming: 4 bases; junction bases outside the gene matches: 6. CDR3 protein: CASSRDRGRNEKLFF. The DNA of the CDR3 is TGTGCCAGCAGCCGTGACAGGGGACGTAATGAAAAACTGTTTTTT. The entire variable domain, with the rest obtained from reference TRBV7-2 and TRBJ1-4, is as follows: GAGVSQSPSNKVTEKGKDVELRCDPISGHTALYWYRQSLGQGLEFLIYFQGNSAPDKSGLPSDRFSAERTGGSVSTLTIQRTQQEDSAVYLCASSRDRGRNEKLFFGSGTQLSVL.

The CDR3 DNA reads as TGTGCCAGCAGCGTAGATGAGGTGACCGATAATTCACCCCTCCACTTT. It translates to CASSVDEVTDNSPLHF. The J gene is TRBJ1-6, the V gene TRBV9; no definite D call. The CDR3 sequence is 16 residues long. Trimming pared 0 bases from V and 5 bases from J, leaving 12 bases between. Looked up from germline, CDR1 is SGDLS and CDR2 is YYNGEE.

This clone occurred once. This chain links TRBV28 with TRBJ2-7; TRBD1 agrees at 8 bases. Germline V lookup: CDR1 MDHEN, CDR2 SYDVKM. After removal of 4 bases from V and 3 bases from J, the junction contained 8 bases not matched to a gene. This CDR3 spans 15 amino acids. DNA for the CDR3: TGTGCCAGCAGTTGGACAGGGAGCGGAGGCTACGAGCAGTACTTC. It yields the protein CASSWTGSGGYEQYF.

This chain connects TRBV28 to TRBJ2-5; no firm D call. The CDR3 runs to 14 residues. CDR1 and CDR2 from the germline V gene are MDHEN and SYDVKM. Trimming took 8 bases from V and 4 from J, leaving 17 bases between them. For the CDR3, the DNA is TGTGCCAGCGGACCAGACGGAGTCCCAGAGACCCAGTACTTC. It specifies CASGPDGVPETQYF.

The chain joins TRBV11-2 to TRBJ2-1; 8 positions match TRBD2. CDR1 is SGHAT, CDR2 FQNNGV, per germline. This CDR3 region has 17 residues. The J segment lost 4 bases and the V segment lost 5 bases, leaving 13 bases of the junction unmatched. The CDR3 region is CASSPKGWTSWYNEQFF. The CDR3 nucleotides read TGTGCCAGCAGCCCGAAAGGATGGACTAGCTGGTACAATGAGCAGTTCTTC.

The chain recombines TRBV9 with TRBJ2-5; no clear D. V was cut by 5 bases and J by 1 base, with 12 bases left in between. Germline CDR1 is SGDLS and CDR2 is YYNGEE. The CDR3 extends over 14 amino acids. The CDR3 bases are TGTGCCAGCAGTCCACGGGCCGTCCAAGAGACCCAGTACTTC. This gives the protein CASSPRAVQETQYF.

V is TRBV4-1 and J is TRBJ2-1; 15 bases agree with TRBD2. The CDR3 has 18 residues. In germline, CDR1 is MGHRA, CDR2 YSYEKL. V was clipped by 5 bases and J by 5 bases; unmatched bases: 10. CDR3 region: CASSTRTSGRVRHNEQFF. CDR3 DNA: TGCGCCAGCAGCACAAGGACTAGCGGGAGGGTCCGCCACAATGAGCAGTTCTTC.

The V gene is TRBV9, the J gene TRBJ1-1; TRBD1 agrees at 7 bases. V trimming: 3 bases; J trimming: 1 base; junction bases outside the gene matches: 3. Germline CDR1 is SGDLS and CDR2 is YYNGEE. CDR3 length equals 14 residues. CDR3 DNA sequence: TGTGCCAGCAGCGCCCGGACAGGGAACACTGAAGCTTTCTTT. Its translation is CASSARTGNTEAFF.

CDR3 amino acids: CASSQEVAGALAGELFF. In DNA form, the CDR3 reads TGCGCCAGCAGCCAAGAGGTAGCGGGAGCTCTAGCCGGGGAGCTGTTTTTT. The rearrangement uses TRBV4-3 and TRBJ2-2; 9 nucleotides align to TRBD2. Unmatched junction bases numbered 8, after V lost 0 bases and J lost 6 bases. CDR3 length: 17 amino acids. The germline gives CDR1 LGHNA, CDR2 YSLEER.

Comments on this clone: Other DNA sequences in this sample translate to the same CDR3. This chain's CDR3 is CASSLGAGGPEAFF. CDR3 sequence (DNA): TGCGCCAGCAGCTTGGGGGCGGGGGGCCCTGAAGCTTTCTTT. This chain joins TRBV5-1 and TRBJ1-1, with D possibly TRBD1 on 6 matching bases. The germline V gene has CDR1 SGHRS and CDR2 YFSETQ. The CDR3 length is 14 residues. V was cut by 0 bases and J by 6 bases, with 12 bases left in between.

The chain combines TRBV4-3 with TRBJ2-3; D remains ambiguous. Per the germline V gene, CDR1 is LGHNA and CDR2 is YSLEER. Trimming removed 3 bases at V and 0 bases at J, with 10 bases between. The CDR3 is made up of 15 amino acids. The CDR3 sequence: CASSQSGSSTDTQYF. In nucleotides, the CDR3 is TGCGCCAGCAGCCAGTCGGGTTCTAGCACAGATACGCAGTATTTT.